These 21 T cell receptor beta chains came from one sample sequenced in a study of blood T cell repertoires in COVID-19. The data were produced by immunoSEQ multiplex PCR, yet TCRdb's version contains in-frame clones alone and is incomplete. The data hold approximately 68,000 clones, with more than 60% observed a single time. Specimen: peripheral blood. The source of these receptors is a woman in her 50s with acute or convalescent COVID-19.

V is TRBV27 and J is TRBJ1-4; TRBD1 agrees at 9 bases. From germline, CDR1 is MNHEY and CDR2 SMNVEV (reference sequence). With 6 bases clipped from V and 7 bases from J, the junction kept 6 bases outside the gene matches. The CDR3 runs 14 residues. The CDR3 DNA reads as TGTGCCAGCAGCATGGACAGGGGCGGTGAAAAACTGTTTTTT. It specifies CASSMDRGGEKLFF.

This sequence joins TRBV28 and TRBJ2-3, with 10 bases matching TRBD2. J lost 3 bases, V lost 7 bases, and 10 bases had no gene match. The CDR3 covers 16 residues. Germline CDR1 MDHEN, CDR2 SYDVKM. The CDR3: CASTGVAGGGTDTQYF. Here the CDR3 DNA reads TGTGCCAGCACAGGAGTAGCGGGAGGTGGGACAGATACGCAGTATTTT.

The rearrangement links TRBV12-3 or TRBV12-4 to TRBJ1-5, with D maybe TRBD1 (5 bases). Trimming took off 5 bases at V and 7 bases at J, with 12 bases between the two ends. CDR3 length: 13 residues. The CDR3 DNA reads TGTGCCAGCAGTCGGGGGGGGGACCAGCCCCAGCATTTT. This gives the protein CASSRGGDQPQHF.

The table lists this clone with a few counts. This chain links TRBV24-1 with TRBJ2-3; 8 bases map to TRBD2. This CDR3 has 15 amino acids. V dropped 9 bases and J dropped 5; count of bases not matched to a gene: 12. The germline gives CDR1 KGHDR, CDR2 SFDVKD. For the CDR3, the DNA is TGTGCCACCTCAGCACGGGGGGGAGGGCAAGATACGCAGTATTTT. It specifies CATSARGGGQDTQYF.

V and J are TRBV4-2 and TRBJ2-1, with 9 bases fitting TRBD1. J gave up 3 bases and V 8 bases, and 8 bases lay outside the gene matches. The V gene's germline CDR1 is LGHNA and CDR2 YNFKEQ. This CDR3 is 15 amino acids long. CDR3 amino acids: CASGPGQGYYNEQFF. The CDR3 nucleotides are TGTGCCAGCGGGCCGGGACAGGGATACTACAATGAGCAGTTCTTC.

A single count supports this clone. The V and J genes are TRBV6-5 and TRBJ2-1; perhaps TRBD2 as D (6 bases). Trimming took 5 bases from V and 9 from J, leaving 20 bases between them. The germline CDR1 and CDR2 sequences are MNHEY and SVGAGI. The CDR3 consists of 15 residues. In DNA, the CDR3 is TGTGCCAGCAGTCCCTGGAGGGAGGCTCCTTTTGAGCAGTTCTTC. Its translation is CASSPWREAPFEQFF.

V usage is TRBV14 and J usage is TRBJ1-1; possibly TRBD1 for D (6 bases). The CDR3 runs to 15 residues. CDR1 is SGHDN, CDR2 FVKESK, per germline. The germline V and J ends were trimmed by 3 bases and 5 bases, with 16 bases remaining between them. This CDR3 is CASSQFLGARTEAFF. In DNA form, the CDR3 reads TGTGCCAGCAGCCAGTTTCTGGGGGCAAGGACTGAAGCTTTCTTT.

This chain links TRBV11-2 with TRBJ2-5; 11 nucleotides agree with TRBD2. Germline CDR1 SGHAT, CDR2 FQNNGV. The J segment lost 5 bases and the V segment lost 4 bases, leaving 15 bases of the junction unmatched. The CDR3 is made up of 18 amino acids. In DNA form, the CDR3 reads TGTGCCAGCAGCTCCAGGGCGACTAGCGGGGCCCTTGAGGAGACCCAGTACTTC. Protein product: CASSSRATSGALEETQYF.

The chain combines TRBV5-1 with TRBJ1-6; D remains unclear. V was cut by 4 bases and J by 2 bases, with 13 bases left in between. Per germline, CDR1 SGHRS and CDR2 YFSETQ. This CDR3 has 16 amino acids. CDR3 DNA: TGCGCCAGCAGCGAATGGCTGACAACCTATAATTCACCCCTCCACTTT. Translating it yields CASSEWLTTYNSPLHF.

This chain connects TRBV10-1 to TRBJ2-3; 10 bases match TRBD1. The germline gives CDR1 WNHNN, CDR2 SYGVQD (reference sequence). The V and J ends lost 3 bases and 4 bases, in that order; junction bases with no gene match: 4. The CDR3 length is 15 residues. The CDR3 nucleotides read TGCGCCAGCAGTGACGACAGGGGGCAGGCAGATACGCAGTATTTT. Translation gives CASSDDRGQADTQYF.

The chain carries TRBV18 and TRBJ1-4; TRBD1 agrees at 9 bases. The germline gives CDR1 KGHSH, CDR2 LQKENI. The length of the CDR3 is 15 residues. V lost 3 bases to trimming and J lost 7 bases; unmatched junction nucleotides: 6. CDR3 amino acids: CASSPPGQGVEKLFF. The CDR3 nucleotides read TGTGCCAGCTCACCGCCGGGACAGGGAGTTGAAAAACTGTTTTTT.

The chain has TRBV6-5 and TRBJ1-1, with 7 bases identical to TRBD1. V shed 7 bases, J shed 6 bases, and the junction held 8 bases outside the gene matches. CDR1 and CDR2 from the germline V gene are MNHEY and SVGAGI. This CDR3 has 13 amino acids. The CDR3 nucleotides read TGTGCCAGCACCACAGGGGTCTGGGCTGAAGCTTTCTTT. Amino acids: CASTTGVWAEAFF.

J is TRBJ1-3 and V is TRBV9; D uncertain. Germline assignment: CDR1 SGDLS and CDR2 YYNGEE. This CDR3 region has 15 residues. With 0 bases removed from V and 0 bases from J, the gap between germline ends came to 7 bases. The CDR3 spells CASSVGQLSGNTIYF. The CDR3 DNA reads TGTGCCAGCAGCGTAGGACAACTCTCTGGAAACACCATATATTTT.

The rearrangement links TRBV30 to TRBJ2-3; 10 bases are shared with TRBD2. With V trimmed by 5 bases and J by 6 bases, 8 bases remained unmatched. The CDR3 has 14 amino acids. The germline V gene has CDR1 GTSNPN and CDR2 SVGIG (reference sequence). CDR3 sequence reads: CAWGSGRATDTQYF. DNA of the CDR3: TGTGCCTGGGGGAGCGGGAGGGCTACGGATACGCAGTATTTT. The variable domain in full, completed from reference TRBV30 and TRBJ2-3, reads SQTIHQWPATLVQPVGSPLSLECTVEGTSNPNLYWYRQAAGRGLQLLFYSVGIGQISSEVPQNLSASRPQDRQFILSSKKLLLSDSGFYLCAWGSGRATDTQYFGPGTRLTVL.

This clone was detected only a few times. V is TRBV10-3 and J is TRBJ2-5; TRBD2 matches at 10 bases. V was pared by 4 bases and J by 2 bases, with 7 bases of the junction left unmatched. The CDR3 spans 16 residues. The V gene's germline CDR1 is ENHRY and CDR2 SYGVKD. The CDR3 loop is CAISVASGGPQETQYF. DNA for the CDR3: TGTGCCATCAGTGTGGCTAGCGGGGGACCACAAGAGACCCAGTACTTC.

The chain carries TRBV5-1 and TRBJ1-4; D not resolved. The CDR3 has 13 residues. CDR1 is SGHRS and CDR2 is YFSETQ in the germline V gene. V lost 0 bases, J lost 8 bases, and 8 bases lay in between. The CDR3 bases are TGCGCCAGCAGCTTGGGTTCTACCGAAAAACTGTTTTTT. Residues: CASSLGSTEKLFF.

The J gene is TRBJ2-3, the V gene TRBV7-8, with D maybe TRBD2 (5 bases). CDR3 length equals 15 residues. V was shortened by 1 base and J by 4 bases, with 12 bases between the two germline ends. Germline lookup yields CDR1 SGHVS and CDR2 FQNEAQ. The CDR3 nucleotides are TGTGCCAGCAGCTTAGAACTAGTCTTCGCAGATACGCAGTATTTT. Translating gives CASSLELVFADTQYF.

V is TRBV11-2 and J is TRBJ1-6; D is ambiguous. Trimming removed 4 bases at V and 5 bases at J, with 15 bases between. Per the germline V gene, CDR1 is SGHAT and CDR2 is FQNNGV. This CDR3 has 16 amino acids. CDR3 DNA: TGTGCCAGCAGCTCCTTACCCTCGTCGGATAATTCACCCCTCCACTTT. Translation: CASSSLPSSDNSPLHF. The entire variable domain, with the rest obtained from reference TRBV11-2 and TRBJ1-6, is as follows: EAGVAQSPRYKIIEKRQSVAFWCNPISGHATLYWYQQILGQGPKLLIQFQNNGVVDDSQLPKDRFSAERLKGVDSTLKIQPAKLEDSAVYLCASSSLPSSDNSPLHFGNGTRLTVT.

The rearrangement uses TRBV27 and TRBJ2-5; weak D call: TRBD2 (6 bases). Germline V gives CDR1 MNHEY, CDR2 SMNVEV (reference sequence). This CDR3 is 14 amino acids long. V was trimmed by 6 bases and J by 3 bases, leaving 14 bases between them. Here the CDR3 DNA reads TGTGCCAGCAGGGAGTGGGGGGAAAAAGAGACCCAGTACTTC. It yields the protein CASREWGEKETQYF.

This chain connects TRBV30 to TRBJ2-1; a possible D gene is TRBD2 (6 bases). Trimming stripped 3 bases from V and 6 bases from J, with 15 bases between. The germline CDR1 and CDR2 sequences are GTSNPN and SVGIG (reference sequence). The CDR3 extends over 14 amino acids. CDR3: CAWRGDSLPNEQFF. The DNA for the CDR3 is TGTGCCTGGAGGGGGGACTCCCTCCCCAATGAGCAGTTCTTC.

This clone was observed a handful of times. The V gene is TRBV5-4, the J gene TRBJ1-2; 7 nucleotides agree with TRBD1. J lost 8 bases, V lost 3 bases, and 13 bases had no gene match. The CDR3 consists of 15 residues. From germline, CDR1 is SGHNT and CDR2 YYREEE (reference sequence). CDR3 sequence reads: CASSSGSTGTRGYTF. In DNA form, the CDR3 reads TGTGCCAGCAGCTCCGGCTCGACAGGGACGAGGGGCTACACCTTC.